A selection of T cell receptor beta chains follows, all from one sample in a study of graft-versus-host responses after intestinal transplantation. Measured with immunoSEQ multiplex PCR; TCRdb has only the in-frame clones, and not every one. The table lists 35,000 to 45,000 clones, about 91% of them singletons, with 4.4% in the top ten. Here the sequenced sample was PBMCs, taken 524 days after transplant. The receptors stem from a human patient who received an intestinal transplant, so some T cells may come from the graft donor. The CDR3 runs from the conserved cysteine through the conserved F or W. The order of the fields is CDR3 protein, CDR3 DNA, clone size, D gene, J gene, V gene. D genes are given only for firm matches. The size field is filled for only some rows; it gives once, few, many or a size class.

CDR3 protein: CASSRELGKDIQYF
CDR3 DNA: TGTGCCAGCTCGAGAGAACTCGGAAAGGACATTCAGTACTTC
clone size: .
D gene: .
J gene: TRBJ2-4
V gene: TRBV18

CDR3 protein: CASSKLTGGSSTDTQYF
CDR3 DNA: TGTGCCAGCAGTAAGCTTACAGGGGGATCTAGCACAGATACGCAGTATTTT
clone size: .
D gene: TRBD1
J gene: TRBJ2-3
V gene: TRBV28

CDR3 protein: CASSLGGSSYNEQFF
CDR3 DNA: TGCGCCAGCAGCTTGGGTGGGAGCTCCTACAATGAGCAGTTCTTC
clone size: .
D gene: .
J gene: TRBJ2-1
V gene: TRBV5-1

CDR3 protein: CASSLRPPATNEKLFF
CDR3 DNA: TGCGCCAGCAGCTTACGGCCCCCTGCAACTAATGAAAAACTGTTTTTT
clone size: .
D gene: .
J gene: TRBJ1-4
V gene: TRBV4-3

CDR3 protein: CARSLDSASSYEQYF
CDR3 DNA: TGTGCCAGAAGCCTGGACAGCGCTAGCTCCTACGAGCAGTACTTC
clone size: few
D gene: .
J gene: TRBJ2-7
V gene: TRBV5-3

CDR3 protein: CASSPSSGKYNEQFF
CDR3 DNA: TGTGCCAGCAGCCCTTCTAGCGGGAAGTACAATGAGCAGTTCTTC
clone size: .
D gene: TRBD2
J gene: TRBJ2-1
V gene: TRBV7-3

CDR3 protein: CASTIRWGSTEAFF
CDR3 DNA: TGTGCCAGCACCATTAGGTGGGGGAGCACTGAAGCTTTCTTT
clone size: .
D gene: .
J gene: TRBJ1-1
V gene: TRBV28

CDR3 protein: CASSWTGPDTQYF
CDR3 DNA: TGTGCCAGCAGCTGGACGGGTCCAGATACGCAGTATTTT
clone size: .
D gene: .
J gene: TRBJ2-3
V gene: TRBV7-9

CDR3 protein: CAGGHPNYGYTF
CDR3 DNA: TGTGCCGGTGGACACCCTAACTATGGCTACACCTTC
clone size: once
D gene: .
J gene: TRBJ1-2
V gene: TRBV28

CDR3 protein: CASSQEANTEAFF
CDR3 DNA: TGTGCCAGCAGTCAGGAGGCGAACACTGAAGCTTTCTTT
clone size: .
D gene: .
J gene: TRBJ1-1
V gene: TRBV28

CDR3 protein: CASSVAPGERGGELFF
CDR3 DNA: TGTGCCAGCAGCGTAGCCCCGGGAGAACGGGGCGGGGAGCTGTTTTTT
clone size: .
D gene: .
J gene: TRBJ2-2
V gene: TRBV9